This entry lists 2 T cell receptor beta chains sequenced from one sample in a study of PD-L1 blockade in urothelial cancer. Sequencing was performed with immunoSEQ multiplex PCR; in TCRdb, only in-frame clones are kept and a portion is missing. This sample has just over 50,000 clones, with roughly 80% found just once. Specimen: PBMCs, collected around atezolizumab (anti-PD-L1) treatment. The receptor set was obtained from a man aged 65 to 79 with urothelial cancer.

To note about this clone: The likely explanation is a read error, given a far larger clone one base away. The chain is built from TRBV30 and TRBJ2-6; weak D call: TRBD2 (5 bases). From germline, CDR1 is GTSNPN and CDR2 SVGIG (reference sequence). This CDR3 has 19 amino acids. The CDR3 loop reads CAWSSKLSSVDSEANVLTF. Written as DNA, the CDR3 is TGTGCCTGGAGTTCGAAACTTAGTAGCGTCGACTCTGAGGCCAACGTCCTGACTTTC.

V gene TRBV4-3 combines with J gene TRBJ1-1; 7 bases are a match to TRBD1. The V segment lost 0 bases and the J segment 3 bases; nucleotides outside the gene matches: 7. The V gene's germline CDR1 is LGHNA and CDR2 YSLEER. The CDR3 spans 16 residues. Here the CDR3 reads CASSQDPGGTDTEAFF. The CDR3 region has the DNA TGCGCCAGCAGCCAAGATCCAGGGGGGACTGACACTGAAGCTTTCTTT.